The entry below gives a single T cell receptor (beta chain) sequence along with its context. Its antigen is unknown. The sample belongs to a study of cytomegalovirus exposure and HLA in healthy donors. The overall study: In an early release, HLA-typed donors contributed approximately 80 million unique TCR sequences. Researchers found that roughly 81% of 350 to 500 genotyped donors fell within the Caucasian-associated ancestry cluster.

After removal of 6 bases from V and 7 bases from J, the junction contained 3 bases not matched to a gene. The germline CDR1 and CDR2 sequences are MDHEN and SYDVKM. This CDR3 contains 13 residues. Study conclusions and caveats: Researchers reported in a later analysis that a missense DCLRE1C variant was tied to TCR beta V- and J-gene trimming. Highly shared sequence variants in one cluster were likely a sequencing artifact.

Vbeta (60) and Jbeta (13) primers were used in the PCR. Some clones are missing from TCRdb's copy, which holds only in-frame ones; the method was immunoSEQ multiplex PCR. Of about 190,000 clones listed, over 80% are singletons. The sequenced sample was PBMCs. The receptor comes from a man aged 25 to 40 in good health and CMV-seronegative. The chain combines TRBV28 with TRBJ1-6; TRBD1 matches at 7 bases. In nucleotides, the CDR3 is TGTGCCAGCAGAGGGGGCCCCAATTCACCCCTCCACTTT. Translating gives CASRGGPNSPLHF. Supplemented by reference TRBV28 and TRBJ1-6, the full variable domain reads DVKVTQSSRYLVKRTGEKVFLECVQDMDHENMFWYRQDPGLGLRLIYFSYDVKMKEKGDIPEGYSVSREKKERFSLILESASTNQTSMYLCASRGGPNSPLHFGNGTRLTVT.